This TCR beta chain was identified in a study of radiation and T cells in renal cell carcinoma. CDR1 SGHNT and CDR2 YYREEE come from the germline V gene (reference sequence). This CDR3 is 15 amino acids long. V shed 4 bases and J shed 0 bases, with 11 bases lying between them. The time point denotes: blood 4 weeks post-SBRT, at nephrectomy. Treatment indicated: 15 Gy SBRT to primary tumor, nephrectomy 4 weeks later. The table came from immunoSEQ multiplex PCR; TCRdb's copy has only in-frame clones and leaves some out. The sample has approximately 150,000 clones, around 88% seen once; the top ten hold under 20%.

The origin of this receptor is a woman aged 45-60 years with renal cell carcinoma. The chain has TRBV5-4 and TRBJ2-1, with D maybe TRBD1 (6 bases). The starting material was blood, obtained from a patient whose treatment included radiotherapy and nephrectomy. The chain's CDR3 is CASSPGQTSYNEQFF. CDR3 in DNA: TGTGCCAGCAGCCCCGGACAGACCTCCTACAATGAGCAGTTCTTC.